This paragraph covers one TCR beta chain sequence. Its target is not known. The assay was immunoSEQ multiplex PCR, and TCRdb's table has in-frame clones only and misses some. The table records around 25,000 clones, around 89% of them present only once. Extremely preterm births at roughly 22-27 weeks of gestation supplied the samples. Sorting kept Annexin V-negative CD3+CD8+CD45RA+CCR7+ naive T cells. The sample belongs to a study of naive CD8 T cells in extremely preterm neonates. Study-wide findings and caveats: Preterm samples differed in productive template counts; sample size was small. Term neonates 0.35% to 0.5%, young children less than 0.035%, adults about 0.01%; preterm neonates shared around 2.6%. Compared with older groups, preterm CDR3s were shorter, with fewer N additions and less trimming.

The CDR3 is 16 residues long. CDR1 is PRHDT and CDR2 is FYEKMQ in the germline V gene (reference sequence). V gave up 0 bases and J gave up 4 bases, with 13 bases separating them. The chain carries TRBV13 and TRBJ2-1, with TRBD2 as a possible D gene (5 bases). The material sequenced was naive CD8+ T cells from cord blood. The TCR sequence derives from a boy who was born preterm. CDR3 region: CASSLGLATNYNEQFF. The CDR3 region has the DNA TGTGCCAGCAGCTTAGGCCTAGCAACGAATTACAATGAGCAGTTCTTC.